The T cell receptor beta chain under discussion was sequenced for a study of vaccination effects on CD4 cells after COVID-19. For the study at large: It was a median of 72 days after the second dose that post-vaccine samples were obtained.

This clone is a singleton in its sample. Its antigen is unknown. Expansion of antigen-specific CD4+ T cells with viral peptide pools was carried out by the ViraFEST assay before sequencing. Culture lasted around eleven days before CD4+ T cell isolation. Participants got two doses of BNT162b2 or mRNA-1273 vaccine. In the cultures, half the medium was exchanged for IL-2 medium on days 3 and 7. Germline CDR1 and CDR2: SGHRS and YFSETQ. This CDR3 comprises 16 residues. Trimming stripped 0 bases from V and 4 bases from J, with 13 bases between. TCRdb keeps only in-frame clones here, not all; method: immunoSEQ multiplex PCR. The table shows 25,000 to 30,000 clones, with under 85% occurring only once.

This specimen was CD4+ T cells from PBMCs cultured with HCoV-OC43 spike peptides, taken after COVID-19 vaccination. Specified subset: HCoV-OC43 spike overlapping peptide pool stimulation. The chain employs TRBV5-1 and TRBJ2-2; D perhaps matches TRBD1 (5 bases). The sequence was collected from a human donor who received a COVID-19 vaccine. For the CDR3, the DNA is TGCGCCAGCAGCTTGGATGGGGCAGGGATCACCGGGGAGCTGTTTTTT. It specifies CASSLDGAGITGELFF.